A single sample gave rise to the 21 T cell receptor beta chains below, sequenced in a study of T cell responses to AZD1222 COVID-19 vaccine. Clones were sequenced by immunoSEQ multiplex PCR, and TCRdb holds only the in-frame ones, with some missing. The sample lists over 85,000 clones, roughly 92% occurring once. Sequencing used peripheral blood, obtained 28 days after the second AZD1222 dose. The source is an adult who received the AZD1222 COVID-19 vaccine.

The CDR3 nucleotides are TGCGCCAGCAGCTTTGAGGAAATCACAGATACGCAGTATTTT. As protein: CASSFEEITDTQYF. This chain connects TRBV5-1 to TRBJ2-3, with D hard to call. Trimming stripped 2 bases from V and 2 bases from J, with 9 bases between. CDR3 size: 14 residues. Germline V gives CDR1 SGHRS, CDR2 YFSETQ.

The chain uses TRBV6-1 and TRBJ1-2; unclear D gene. The CDR3 totals 15 residues. Trimming stripped 3 bases from V and 0 bases from J, with 11 bases between. Germline V gene data show CDR1 as MNHNS and CDR2 as SASEGT. CDR3 residues: CASSEGARTNYGYTF. The DNA of the CDR3 is TGTGCCAGCAGTGAGGGTGCGCGAACTAACTATGGCTACACCTTC.

This chain joins TRBV7-6 and TRBJ1-2; 9 nucleotides align to TRBD1. The germline V gene has CDR1 SGHVS and CDR2 FNYEAQ. Unmatched junction bases numbered 9, after V lost 5 bases and J lost 8 bases. There are 14 residues in the CDR3. The CDR3 is CASSGMGQGSGYTF. The CDR3 DNA follows: TGTGCCAGCAGCGGAATGGGACAGGGCAGCGGCTACACCTTC. Based on the CDR3 plus reference TRBV7-6 and TRBJ1-2, the full variable domain is GAGVSQSPRYKVTKRGQDVALRCDPISGHVSLYWYRQALGQGPEFLTYFNYEAQQDKSGLPNDRFSAERPEGSISTLTIQRTEQRDSAMYRCASSGMGQGSGYTFGSGTRLTVV.

V usage is TRBV10-1 and J usage is TRBJ2-3, with TRBD2 matching 9 bases. The CDR3 spans 16 residues. Germline V gene data show CDR1 as WNHNN and CDR2 as SYGVQD (reference sequence). With 2 bases clipped from V and 0 bases from J, the junction kept 3 bases outside the gene matches. Here the CDR3 reads CASSEASGNSTDTQYF. CDR3 coding DNA: TGCGCCAGCAGTGAGGCTAGCGGGAACAGCACAGATACGCAGTATTTT.

The table lists this clone with a count of one. This chain connects TRBV10-3 to TRBJ2-1; 7 bases map to TRBD1. V dropped 6 bases and J dropped 11; count of bases not matched to a gene: 19. The germline gives CDR1 ENHRY, CDR2 SYGVKD. The CDR3 consists of 16 residues. CDR3 sequence: CAISVLGQIDNDKQFF. In nucleotides, the CDR3 is TGTGCCATCAGCGTCTTGGGACAGATAGACAATGACAAGCAGTTCTTC.

On this clone itself: At one of its ends the junction is not consistent with the germline gene, which may arise from a read error. The chain uses TRBV5-5 and TRBJ2-7, with 12 bases aligning to TRBD2. This CDR3 has 17 amino acids. Germline CDR1 is SGHKS and CDR2 is YYEKEE (reference sequence). CDR3 bases: TGTGCCGGCAGCTTGGCTCCGACTAGCGGGGGTACCTACGAGCAGTACTTC. As protein: CAGSLAPTSGGTYEQYF.

The chain carries TRBV7-6 and TRBJ1-4; unclear D gene. Germline V gives CDR1 SGHVS, CDR2 FNYEAQ. CDR3 size: 15 residues. The germline V and J ends were trimmed by 0 bases and 10 bases, with 15 bases remaining between them. The CDR3 loop reads CASSLASSGYGKLFF. As DNA, the CDR3 is TGTGCCAGCAGCTTAGCGTCATCCGGCTATGGAAAACTGTTTTTT.

The chain couples TRBV25-1 to TRBJ2-7; D is uncertain. Germline values: CDR1 MGHDK, CDR2 SYGVNS. The CDR3 totals 14 residues. V was trimmed by 0 bases and J by 2 bases, leaving 8 bases between them. The CDR3 bases are TGTGCCAGCAGTGAATATGGCGGAACCTACGAGCAGTACTTC. Translating gives CASSEYGGTYEQYF.

In its sample, this clone was seen a few times. This CDR3 reads CASSEWARNQPQHF. In nucleotides, the CDR3 is TGTGCCAGTAGTGAGTGGGCTCGCAATCAGCCCCAGCATTTT. The chain combines TRBV19 with TRBJ1-5, with D uncertain. Trimming removed 5 bases from V and 2 bases from J, with 10 bases in between. CDR3 size: 14 residues. Germline V gene data show CDR1 as LNHDA and CDR2 as SQIVND (reference sequence).

This chain links TRBV10-3 with TRBJ1-1, with D perhaps matching TRBD1 (6 bases). The CDR3 has 16 amino acids. The V end lost 0 bases, the J end lost 8 bases, and 19 bases lay between the germline ends. CDR1 ENHRY and CDR2 SYGVKD come from the germline V gene. The CDR3 nucleotides are TGTGCCATCAGTGAGTCGACAAATGGGGGGACACAGGAAGCTTTCTTT. Its protein is CAISESTNGGTQEAFF.

For this clone: Because it lacks the conserved phenylalanine or tryptophan at the end, this CDR3 is likely a read error. No DNA is shown, since the ends of the CDR3 on it are uncertain; the CDR3 is the one TCRdb lists. J is TRBJ1-2 and V is TRBV10-3. The CDR3 numbers 14 amino acids, ends counted. Germline lookup yields CDR1 ENHRY and CDR2 SYGVKD. CDR3 protein: CAISESIDGLRTTI.

This clone has a handful of counts. The chain uses TRBV9 and TRBJ1-4; no firm D call. From germline, CDR1 is SGDLS and CDR2 YYNGEE. Trimming removed 1 base at V and 7 bases at J, with 8 bases between. The CDR3 spans 13 residues. The CDR3 sequence: CASSVSLSEKLFF. The DNA of the CDR3 is TGTGCCAGCAGCGTATCTCTGAGTGAAAAACTGTTTTTT.

J is TRBJ1-1 and V is TRBV29-1, with no clear D. V was cut by 5 bases and J by 1 base, with 14 bases left in between. CDR3 size: 14 residues. The V gene's germline CDR1 is SQVTM and CDR2 ANQGSEA. CDR3 nucleotide sequence: TGCAGCGTTAGTAGGTCGGGAGGGAACACTGAAGCTTTCTTT. Its protein is CSVSRSGGNTEAFF.

J is TRBJ2-7 and V is TRBV7-9; possible D gene TRBD1, 6 bases. Germline values: CDR1 SEHNR, CDR2 FQNEAQ (reference sequence). CDR3 length equals 15 residues. V was clipped by 4 bases and J by 0 bases, with 13 bases between them. The chain's CDR3 is CASSSGTSLSYEQYF. In DNA, the CDR3 is TGTGCCAGCAGCTCCGGGACATCACTCTCCTACGAGCAGTACTTC.

This rearrangement joins TRBV5-8 to TRBJ2-3; 7 bases fit TRBD2. Germline CDR1 is SGHTS and CDR2 is YDEGEE. The CDR3 is 16 amino acids. The J segment lost 4 bases and the V segment lost 4 bases, leaving 12 bases of the junction unmatched. The CDR3 DNA reads TGTGCCAGCAGCCGGGGGGTAACTGGGTTGGCAGATACGCAGTATTTT. This encodes CASSRGVTGLADTQYF.

The chain couples TRBV18 to TRBJ2-1; a possible D gene is TRBD2 (5 bases). V was shortened by 3 bases and J by 9 bases, with 15 bases between the two germline ends. The CDR3 loop spans 14 amino acids. Looked up from germline, CDR1 is KGHSH and CDR2 is LQKENI. DNA for the CDR3: TGTGCCAGCTCACCGGAGCGGACCCTTGCTGAGCAGTTCTTC. Its translation is CASSPERTLAEQFF.

This chain links TRBV7-8 with TRBJ1-1; 12 bases align to TRBD1. Germline V gene data show CDR1 as SGHVS and CDR2 as FQNEAQ. V lost 5 bases to trimming and J lost 4 bases; unmatched junction nucleotides: 8. The CDR3 length is 16 residues. CDR3 amino acids: CASSLRDRGLGTEAFF. The DNA for the CDR3 is TGTGCCAGCAGCCTCCGGGACAGGGGGCTGGGCACTGAAGCTTTCTTT.

This clone appeared a single time. The V gene is TRBV2, the J gene TRBJ1-5; D is perhaps TRBD1 (5 bases). With 3 bases removed from V and 9 bases from J, the gap between germline ends came to 15 bases. The CDR3 contains 14 residues. Germline V gene data show CDR1 as SNHLY and CDR2 as FYNNEI. Written as DNA, the CDR3 is TGTGCCAGCAGTGATGCAGGGAGGGTCTTGCCCCAGCATTTT. This codes for CASSDAGRVLPQHF.

The rearrangement uses TRBV18 and TRBJ2-7, with D maybe TRBD1 (6 bases). There are 13 residues in the CDR3. V lost 3 bases and J 5 bases, leaving 11 bases between the germline ends. Germline lookup yields CDR1 KGHSH and CDR2 LQKENI. The CDR3 spells CASSPGQKDEQYF. For the CDR3, the DNA is TGTGCCAGCTCACCTGGACAGAAGGACGAGCAGTACTTC.

The V call is TRBV4-1, the J call TRBJ2-3; 9 bases fit TRBD2. CDR1 is MGHRA and CDR2 is YSYEKL in the germline V gene. J was trimmed by 1 base and V by 6 bases; bases with no gene match: 5. The CDR3 is made up of 15 amino acids. The CDR3 sequence is CASRQTSGRTDTQYF. The CDR3 DNA is TGCGCCAGCAGGCAAACTAGCGGGCGCACAGATACGCAGTATTTT.

The chain recombines TRBV4-3 with TRBJ2-2; D is uncertain. The V gene lost 1 base and the J gene lost 4 bases, with 7 bases spanning the gap. Per germline, CDR1 LGHNA and CDR2 YSLEER. The CDR3 is 14 residues long. CDR3 DNA: TGCGCCAGCAGCCAAGGGGGAATCACCGGGGAGCTGTTTTTT. This sequence encodes CASSQGGITGELFF.